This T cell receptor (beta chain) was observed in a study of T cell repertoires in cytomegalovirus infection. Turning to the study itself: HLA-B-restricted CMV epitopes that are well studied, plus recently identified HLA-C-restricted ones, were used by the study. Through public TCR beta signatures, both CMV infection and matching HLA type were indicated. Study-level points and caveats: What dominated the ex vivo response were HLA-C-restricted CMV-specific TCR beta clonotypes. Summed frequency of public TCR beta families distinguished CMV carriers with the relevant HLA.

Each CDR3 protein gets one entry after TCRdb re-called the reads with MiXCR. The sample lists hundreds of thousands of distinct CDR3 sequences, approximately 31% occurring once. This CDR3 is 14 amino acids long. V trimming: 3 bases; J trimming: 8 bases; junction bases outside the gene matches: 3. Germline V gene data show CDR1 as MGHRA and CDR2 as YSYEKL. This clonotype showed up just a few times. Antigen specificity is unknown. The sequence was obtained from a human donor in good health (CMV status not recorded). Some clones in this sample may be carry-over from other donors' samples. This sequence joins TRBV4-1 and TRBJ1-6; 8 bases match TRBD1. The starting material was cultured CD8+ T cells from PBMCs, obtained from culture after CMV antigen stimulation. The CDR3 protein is CASSHQGADSPLHF. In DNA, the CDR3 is TGCGCCAGCAGCCATCAGGGGGCGGATTCACCCCTCCACTTT.